This is a list of T cell receptor beta chains from one sample in a study of graft-versus-host responses after intestinal transplantation. The method was immunoSEQ multiplex PCR; TCRdb's version includes in-frame clones alone and lacks a portion of them. Of about 120,000 clones listed, approximately 95% are singletons. Their antigens remain unidentified. The sample was unstimulated CD8+ T cells sorted from spleen or lymph node cells, taken before intestinal transplant. These receptor sequences come from a human donor who received an intestinal transplant. The CDR3 runs from the conserved cysteine through the conserved F or W. D genes are given only for firm matches. Clone size is stated in some rows and not others, as once, few, many or a class when expanded.

clone_size: -; v_call: TRBV6-6; d_call: -; cdr3_aa: CASTYSTATNYGYTF
clone_size: -; v_call: TRBV11-2; d_call: TRBD2; cdr3_aa: CASSGGLAGDHEQYF
clone_size: -; v_call: TRBV4-3; d_call: -; cdr3_aa: CASSQEPFRGSIGTDTQYF
clone_size: -; v_call: TRBV7-8; d_call: -; cdr3_aa: CARSSQISRAGTQYF
clone_size: -; v_call: TRBV28; d_call: -; cdr3_aa: CASSLYKGATNEKLFF
clone_size: -; v_call: TRBV6-5; d_call: -; cdr3_aa: CASSGHRLEQYF
clone_size: -; v_call: TRBV6-6; d_call: TRBD2; cdr3_aa: CASSYTLADKYEQYF
clone_size: -; v_call: TRBV5-6; d_call: -; cdr3_aa: CASSMGLQYEQYF
clone_size: -; v_call: TRBV10-1; d_call: TRBD2; cdr3_aa: CASSEGTLAGVGETQYF
clone_size: -; v_call: TRBV19; d_call: -; cdr3_aa: CASSTLWEGLDTEAFF
clone_size: -; v_call: TRBV9; d_call: -; cdr3_aa: CASSPWTETYEQYF
clone_size: -; v_call: TRBV4-2; d_call: TRBD2; cdr3_aa: CASSQEPGLNYEQYF
clone_size: -; v_call: TRBV2; d_call: TRBD2; cdr3_aa: CASSEGLAGEWNEQFF
clone_size: -; v_call: TRBV6-6; d_call: -; cdr3_aa: CASSYSDRNTEAFF
clone_size: -; v_call: TRBV27; d_call: TRBD2; cdr3_aa: CASSPSGTYYNEQFF
clone_size: -; v_call: TRBV5-1; d_call: -; cdr3_aa: CASSLMMKVYRASLPYEQFF
clone_size: -; v_call: TRBV10-3; d_call: -; cdr3_aa: CAISESGGIQPQHF
clone_size: -; v_call: TRBV28; d_call: -; cdr3_aa: CASIGLRIEKLFF
clone_size: -; v_call: TRBV28; d_call: -; cdr3_aa: CASSTTRWGSYNEQFF
clone_size: -; v_call: TRBV28; d_call: -; cdr3_aa: CASSFRAFSYNEQFF
clone_size: -; v_call: TRBV28; d_call: -; cdr3_aa: CASSLGQPQHF
clone_size: -; v_call: TRBV27; d_call: TRBD1; cdr3_aa: CASSQRTGEGPNGYTF
clone_size: once; v_call: TRBV19; d_call: -; cdr3_aa: CASSISLGNYEQYF
clone_size: many; v_call: TRBV11-2; d_call: TRBD2; cdr3_aa: CASSSKGTSGRPYEQYF
clone_size: -; v_call: TRBV7-3; d_call: -; cdr3_aa: CASSSQGRPQETQYF
clone_size: -; v_call: TRBV29-1; d_call: TRBD2; cdr3_aa: CSGETSRTYNEQFF
clone_size: -; v_call: TRBV27; d_call: TRBD1; cdr3_aa: CASSLSTGSAEAFF
clone_size: -; v_call: TRBV5-6; d_call: TRBD1; cdr3_aa: CASSLGDRLQETQYF
clone_size: -; v_call: TRBV28; d_call: -; cdr3_aa: CASSLSTTGPSPNTGELFF
clone_size: -; v_call: TRBV4-1; d_call: TRBD2; cdr3_aa: CASSQESSGRKETQYF
clone_size: once; v_call: TRBV5-1; d_call: -; cdr3_aa: CASSLGTDLNYGYTF
clone_size: -; v_call: TRBV5-3; d_call: -; cdr3_aa: CARSLAPADTQYF
clone_size: once; v_call: TRBV30; d_call: -; cdr3_aa: CAWRGRDSYEQYF
clone_size: -; v_call: TRBV5-8; d_call: TRBD2; cdr3_aa: CASGGSSGIRVGELFF
clone_size: -; v_call: TRBV27; d_call: -; cdr3_aa: CASSWGGNYGYTF
clone_size: -; v_call: TRBV7-9; d_call: -; cdr3_aa: CASSLLFDGEQYF
clone_size: once; v_call: TRBV6-6; d_call: -; cdr3_aa: CASSAPDGRPYNEQFF
clone_size: -; v_call: TRBV28; d_call: -; cdr3_aa: CASTGTGVREQYF
clone_size: -; v_call: TRBV28; d_call: -; cdr3_aa: CASSPEGNNEKLFF
clone_size: -; v_call: TRBV6-5; d_call: -; cdr3_aa: CASSWDPVGNEQFF
clone_size: -; v_call: TRBV18; d_call: -; cdr3_aa: CASSPEANLLDEQFF
clone_size: -; v_call: TRBV4-3; d_call: -; cdr3_aa: CASSQVSGYGYTF
clone_size: -; v_call: TRBV6-5; d_call: -; cdr3_aa: CASSYVAGRNTEAFF
clone_size: few; v_call: TRBV28; d_call: -; cdr3_aa: CASSRPYEQYF
clone_size: -; v_call: TRBV9; d_call: -; cdr3_aa: CASSVGGGLATIYNEQFF